This T cell receptor beta chain emerged from a study of T cell repertoires in ileal Crohn's disease. Study details: Thiopurines (fewer than 12) or anti-TNF agents (about 19) were given postoperatively to about half.

The data were produced by immunoSEQ multiplex PCR, yet TCRdb's version contains in-frame clones alone and is incomplete. This table holds roughly 2,500 clones, about 67% found once. Germline V gene sequence: CDR1 SNHLY, CDR2 FYNNEI. The trim removed 3 bases at V and 8 bases at J, leaving 7 bases unmatched. The CDR3 has 15 residues. Sequencing used ileal tissue. The receptor was derived from an adult with Crohn's disease. The chain joins TRBV2 to TRBJ2-1; 10 bases align to TRBD2. CDR3 sequence reads: CASSDLASGRHEQFF. In nucleotides, the CDR3 is TGTGCCAGCAGTGACCTAGCTAGCGGGAGACATGAGCAGTTCTTC.